This entry lists 20 T cell receptor beta chains sequenced from one sample in a study of T cell responses to AZD1222 COVID-19 vaccine (dated by TCRdb to about 2021). The library was built by means of the immunoSEQ multiplex PCR assay. TCRdb's version of the immuneACCESS table is confined to in-frame rearrangements and falls short of the full clone set. An unresolved V gene accounts for under half of the shortfall where checked; the remainder is of unknown origin. This sample has some 140,000 clones in its table, and about 90% of those were observed once. About 1.9% of the sample rests with the top ten. What the time point label conveys for this sample: baseline before first vaccination. The sequences come from peripheral blood, collected on day 0 of AZD1222 vaccination. These receptors originate from an adult in good health.

The chain employs TRBV5-6 and TRBJ2-7; D unclear. The V end lost 4 bases, the J end lost 2 bases, and 13 bases lay between the germline ends. CDR3 length: 14 amino acids. From germline, CDR1 is SGHDT and CDR2 YYEEEE. The CDR3, as DNA: TGTGCCAGCAGCCAACGGACGGTCCCCTACGAGCAGTACTTC. This gives the protein CASSQRTVPYEQYF.

This sequence joins TRBV27 and TRBJ1-2; maybe TRBD1 (5 bases). Germline CDR1 reads MNHEY; CDR2 reads SMNVEV (reference sequence). The CDR3 runs to 13 residues. Deletions cut 4 bases from V and 6 bases from J, with 12 bases between. The CDR3 is CASSSEWGNGYTF. The CDR3, as DNA: TGTGCCAGCAGTTCCGAGTGGGGGAATGGCTACACCTTC.

The chain joins TRBV27 to TRBJ2-1; 9 nucleotides line up with TRBD1. Losses at the gene ends were 3 bases for V and 4 bases for J; bases not matched to a gene: 7. Germline loops: CDR1 MNHEY, CDR2 SMNVEV (reference sequence). The CDR3 spans 16 residues. As DNA, the CDR3 is TGTGCCAGCAGTTTCGTCAGGACAGGGGTGTACAATGAGCAGTTCTTC. It translates to CASSFVRTGVYNEQFF.

The chain carries TRBV28 and TRBJ1-6, with TRBD1 identical over 7 bases. The V gene's germline CDR1 is MDHEN and CDR2 SYDVKM. V shed 6 bases, J shed 9 bases, and the junction held 11 bases outside the gene matches. The CDR3 covers 15 residues. CDR3 nucleotides: TGTGCCAGCAGCCCCCCGGAGGGGGCGAGTTCACCCCTCCACTTT. It yields the protein CASSPPEGASSPLHF.

V usage is TRBV6-5 and J usage is TRBJ2-7; D is unresolved. CDR1 and CDR2 from the germline V gene are MNHEY and SVGAGI. This CDR3 comprises 13 residues. With 2 bases removed from V and 5 bases from J, the gap between germline ends came to 10 bases. CDR3 sequence reads: CASSYPRADEQYF. CDR3 coding DNA: TGTGCCAGCAGTTACCCCCGGGCCGACGAGCAGTACTTC.

The rearrangement links TRBV6-5 to TRBJ1-4; D may be TRBD1 (6 bases). CDR3 length equals 15 residues. The germline V gene has CDR1 MNHEY and CDR2 SVGAGI. V was shortened by 4 bases and J by 8 bases, with 17 bases between the two germline ends. CDR3 in amino acids: CASSSYGGPGEKLFF. The CDR3 nucleotides read TGTGCCAGCAGTTCCTACGGGGGCCCTGGGGAAAAACTGTTTTTT.

The chain combines TRBV5-1 with TRBJ2-3; 14 bases agree with TRBD2. The CDR3 sequence is 16 residues long. With V trimmed by 4 bases and J by 4 bases, 5 bases remained unmatched. Per germline, CDR1 SGHRS and CDR2 YFSETQ. The CDR3 bases are TGCGCCAGCAGCCCCTCGGGACTAGCGGGAGCAGATACGCAGTATTTT. Its translation: CASSPSGLAGADTQYF.

The chain's CDR3 is CASSRSGAGNQPQHF. The CDR3 coding sequence is TGCGCCAGCAGCAGGTCAGGGGCTGGCAATCAGCCCCAGCATTTT. The chain links TRBV5-1 to TRBJ1-5, with D perhaps matching TRBD1 (6 bases). This CDR3 contains 15 residues. V was cut by 4 bases and J by 2 bases, with 13 bases left in between. The V gene's germline CDR1 is SGHRS and CDR2 YFSETQ. Full variable domain (remainder filled in from reference TRBV5-1 and TRBJ1-5): KAGVTQTPRYLIKTRGQQVTLSCSPISGHRSVSWYQQTPGQGLQFLFEYFSETQRNKGNFPGRFSGRQFSNSRSEMNVSTLELGDSALYLCASSRSGAGNQPQHFGDGTRLSIL.

The genes are TRBV5-1 and TRBJ2-6; 13 bases agree with TRBD2. Trimming at V came to 3 bases and at J to 2 bases, leaving 11 bases not matched to a gene. Germline V lookup: CDR1 SGHRS, CDR2 YFSETQ. CDR3 length: 20 residues. The CDR3 loop is CASSSELAGGPGAGANVLTF. The CDR3 DNA follows: TGCGCCAGCAGCTCGGAACTAGCGGGAGGGCCGGGAGCTGGGGCCAACGTCCTGACTTTC.

The chain carries TRBV25-1 and TRBJ1-2; 8 positions agree with TRBD1. With V trimmed by 3 bases and J by 12 bases, 12 bases remained unmatched. This CDR3 is built from 14 residues. Germline lookup yields CDR1 MGHDK and CDR2 SYGVNS. This CDR3 is CASSDDGQGTLHTF. The CDR3 nucleotides are TGTGCCAGCAGTGACGATGGACAGGGAACTCTGCACACCTTC.

This clone appeared a few times. The V and J genes are TRBV18 and TRBJ1-3; a possible D gene is TRBD1 (5 bases). The germline V and J ends were trimmed by 1 base and 3 bases, with 10 bases remaining between them. The CDR3 totals 15 residues. Germline V CDR1 and CDR2: KGHSH, LQKENI. CDR3 region: CASSPLGRDGNTIYF. The CDR3 DNA follows: TGTGCCAGCTCACCACTGGGCAGGGATGGAAACACCATATATTTT.

The V gene is TRBV2, the J gene TRBJ2-6, with a weak D call TRBD2 (5 bases). V was shortened by 11 bases and J by 2 bases, with 13 bases between the two germline ends. This CDR3 has 14 amino acids. The germline CDR1 and CDR2 sequences are SNHLY and FYNNEI. The CDR3 region is CAGSRAPGANVLTF. The CDR3 DNA reads TGTGCCGGGTCGAGGGCGCCTGGGGCCAACGTCCTGACTTTC.

In its sample, this clone was seen once. The rearrangement links TRBV27 to TRBJ1-1, with D uncertain. Per germline, CDR1 MNHEY and CDR2 SMNVEV (reference sequence). The CDR3 is made up of 14 amino acids. V lost 5 bases, J lost 1 base, and 11 bases lay in between. CDR3 in amino acids: CASSKRTANTEAFF. CDR3 nucleotide sequence: TGTGCCAGCAGTAAAAGGACGGCGAACACTGAAGCTTTCTTT.

This clone was picked up a small number of times. This chain connects TRBV3-1 (or the pseudogene TRBV3-2) to TRBJ1-3; 8 bases line up with TRBD1. CDR1 LGHDT and CDR2 YNNKEL come from the germline V gene (reference sequence). CDR3 length: 15 residues. V trimming: 4 bases; J trimming: 2 bases; junction bases outside the gene matches: 4. The CDR3 coding sequence is TGTGCCAGCAGCCCTCAGGACAGGGCTGGAAACACCATATATTTT. The encoded protein is CASSPQDRAGNTIYF.

This chain links TRBV5-1 with TRBJ2-1; 10 bases align to TRBD2. V lost 8 bases, J lost 6 bases, and 11 bases stayed unmatched. The CDR3 length is 15 residues. Germline CDR1 reads SGHRS; CDR2 reads YFSETQ. CDR3 nucleotide sequence: TGCGCCAGTCTGGAAAAGCGGGAGGGCGTCAATGAGCAGTTCTTC. Residues: CASLEKREGVNEQFF.

This clone was picked up one time. J is TRBJ1-1 and V is TRBV6-5; D not resolved. Germline CDR1 reads MNHEY; CDR2 reads SVGAGI. V was shortened by 5 bases and J by 1 base, with 14 bases between the two germline ends. This CDR3 has 15 residues. CDR3 DNA sequence: TGTGCCAGCAGTCCGGTTCGGTTCACGAACACTGAAGCTTTCTTT. As protein: CASSPVRFTNTEAFF.

The J gene is TRBJ1-5, the V gene TRBV16; D is undetermined. Per germline, CDR1 KGHSY and CDR2 FQNENV. CDR3 length: 13 residues. V was shortened by 0 bases and J by 6 bases, with 6 bases between the two germline ends. The CDR3 region is CASSQSGSQPQHF. DNA of the CDR3: TGTGCCAGCAGCCAATCGGGGAGTCAGCCCCAGCATTTT.

V is TRBV14 and J is TRBJ2-5; D may correspond to TRBD1 or TRBD2 (6 bases each). CDR3 length equals 16 residues. The V end lost 1 base, the J end lost 1 base, and 13 bases lay between the germline ends. From germline, CDR1 is SGHDN and CDR2 FVKESK. CDR3 in amino acids: CASSQVRGAVQETQYF. For the CDR3, the DNA is TGTGCCAGCAGCCAAGTGAGGGGGGCAGTCCAAGAGACCCAGTACTTC.

The chain has TRBV10-3 and TRBJ2-6, with TRBD1 matching 8 bases. Germline V gives CDR1 ENHRY, CDR2 SYGVKD. Unmatched junction bases numbered 10, after V lost 3 bases and J lost 0 bases. The CDR3 loop spans 19 amino acids. CDR3 coding DNA: TGTGCCATCAGTGACTCCCTCGGGACAGGTATCTCTGGGGCCAACGTCCTGACTTTC. Protein: CAISDSLGTGISGANVLTF.

This clone has only a few counts. The V and J genes are TRBV11-2 and TRBJ2-7; 10 nucleotides match TRBD2. This CDR3 contains 16 residues. With 1 base clipped from V and 2 bases from J, the junction kept 5 bases outside the gene matches. Germline CDR1 and CDR2: SGHAT and FQNNGV. CDR3 sequence (DNA): TGTGCCAGCAGCTTAGGGCTAGCGGGAGTCCCCTACGAGCAGTACTTC. Its protein product is CASSLGLAGVPYEQYF.